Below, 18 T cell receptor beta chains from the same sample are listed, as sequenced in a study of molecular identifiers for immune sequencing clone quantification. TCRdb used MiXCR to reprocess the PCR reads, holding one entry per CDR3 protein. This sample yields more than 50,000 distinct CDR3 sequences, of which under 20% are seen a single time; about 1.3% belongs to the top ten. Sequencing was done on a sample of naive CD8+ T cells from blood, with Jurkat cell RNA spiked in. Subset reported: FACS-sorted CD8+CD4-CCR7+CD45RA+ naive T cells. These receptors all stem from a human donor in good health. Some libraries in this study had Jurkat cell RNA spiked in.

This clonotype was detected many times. CDR3 protein: CASSTPLVTDTQYF. The DNA of the CDR3 is TGTGCCAGCAGCACCCCCCTTGTCACAGATACGCAGTATTTT. The chain joins TRBV11-2 to TRBJ2-3; the D is unclear. CDR3 length equals 14 residues. Germline CDR1 and CDR2: SGHAT and FQNNGV. V was trimmed by 5 bases and J by 2 bases, leaving 11 bases between them. The entire variable domain, with the rest obtained from reference TRBV11-2 and TRBJ2-3, is as follows: EAGVAQSPRYKIIEKRQSVAFWCNPISGHATLYWYQQILGQGPKLLIQFQNNGVVDDSQLPKDRFSAERLKGVDSTLKIQPAKLEDSAVYLCASSTPLVTDTQYFGPGTRLTVL.

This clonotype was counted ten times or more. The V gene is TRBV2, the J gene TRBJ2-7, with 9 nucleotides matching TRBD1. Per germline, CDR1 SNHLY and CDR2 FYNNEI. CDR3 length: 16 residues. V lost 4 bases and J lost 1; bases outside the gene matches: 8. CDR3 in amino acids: CASSVPGTGHSYEQYF. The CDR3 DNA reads TGTGCCAGCAGTGTCCCGGGGACAGGGCATTCCTACGAGCAGTACTTC.

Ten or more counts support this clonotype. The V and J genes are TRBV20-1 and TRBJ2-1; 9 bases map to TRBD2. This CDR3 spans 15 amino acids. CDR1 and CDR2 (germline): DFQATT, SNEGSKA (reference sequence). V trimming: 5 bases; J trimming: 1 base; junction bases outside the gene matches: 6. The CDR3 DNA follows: TGCAGTGCTCATAGCGGGAGTTCGTCCTACAATGAGCAGTTCTTC. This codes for CSAHSGSSSYNEQFF.

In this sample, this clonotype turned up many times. The CDR3 DNA follows: TGTGCCAGCTCCGGGGACCGGGAGTTTACCACAGATACGCAGTATTTT. Translated, it gives CASSGDREFTTDTQYF. V is TRBV14 and J is TRBJ2-3; D perhaps matches TRBD2 (6 bases). Germline V CDR1 and CDR2: SGHDN, FVKESK. The V and J ends lost 8 bases and 2 bases respectively, with 20 bases between them. This CDR3 region has 16 residues.

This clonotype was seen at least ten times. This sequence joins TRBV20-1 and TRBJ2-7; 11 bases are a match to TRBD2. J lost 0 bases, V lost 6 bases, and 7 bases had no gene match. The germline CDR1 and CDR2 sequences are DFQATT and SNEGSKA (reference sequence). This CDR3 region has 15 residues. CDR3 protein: CSAEASGRSSYEQYF. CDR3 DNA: TGCAGTGCCGAAGCTAGCGGGAGGTCCTCCTACGAGCAGTACTTC.

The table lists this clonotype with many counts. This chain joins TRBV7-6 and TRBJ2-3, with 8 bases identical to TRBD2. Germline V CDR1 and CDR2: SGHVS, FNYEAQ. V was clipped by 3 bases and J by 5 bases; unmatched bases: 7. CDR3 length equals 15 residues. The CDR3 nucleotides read TGTGCCAGCAGCTTTTTGAGCGGGAGTAGAGATACGCAGTATTTT. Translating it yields CASSFLSGSRDTQYF.

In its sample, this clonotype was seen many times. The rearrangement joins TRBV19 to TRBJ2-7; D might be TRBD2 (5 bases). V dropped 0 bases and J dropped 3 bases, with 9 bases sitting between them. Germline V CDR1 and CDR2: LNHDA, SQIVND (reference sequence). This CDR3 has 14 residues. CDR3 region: CASSIDGAGYEQYF. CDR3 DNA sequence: TGTGCCAGTAGTATAGACGGTGCGGGCTACGAGCAGTACTTC.

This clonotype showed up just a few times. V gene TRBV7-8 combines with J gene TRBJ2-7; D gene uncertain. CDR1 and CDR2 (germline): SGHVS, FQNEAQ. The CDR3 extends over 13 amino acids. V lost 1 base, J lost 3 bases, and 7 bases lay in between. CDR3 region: CASSLGLHYEQYF. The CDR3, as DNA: TGTGCCAGCAGCTTAGGTCTCCACTACGAGCAGTACTTC.

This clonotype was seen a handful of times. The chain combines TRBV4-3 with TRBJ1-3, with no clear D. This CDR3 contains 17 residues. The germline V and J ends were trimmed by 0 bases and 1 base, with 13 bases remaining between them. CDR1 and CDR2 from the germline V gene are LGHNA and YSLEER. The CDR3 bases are TGCGCCAGCAGCCAAGAACGCTACACGACTTCTGGAAACACCATATATTTT. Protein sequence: CASSQERYTTSGNTIYF.

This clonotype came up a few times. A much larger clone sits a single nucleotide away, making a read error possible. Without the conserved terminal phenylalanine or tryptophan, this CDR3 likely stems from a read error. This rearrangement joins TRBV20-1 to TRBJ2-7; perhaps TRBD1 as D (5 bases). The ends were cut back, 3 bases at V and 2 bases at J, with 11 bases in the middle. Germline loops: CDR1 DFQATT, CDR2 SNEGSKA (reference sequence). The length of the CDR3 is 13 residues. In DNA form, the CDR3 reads TGCAGTGCTAGGCAGGGTGTCGCCTACGAGCAGTACTCC. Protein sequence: CSARQGVAYEQYS.

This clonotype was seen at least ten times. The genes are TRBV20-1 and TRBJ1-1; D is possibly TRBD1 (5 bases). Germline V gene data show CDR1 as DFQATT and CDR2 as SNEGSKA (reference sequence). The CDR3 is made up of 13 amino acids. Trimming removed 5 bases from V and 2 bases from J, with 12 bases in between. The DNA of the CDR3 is TGCAGTGCTTCCGGGGGGTTTAACACTGAAGCTTTCTTT. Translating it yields CSASGGFNTEAFF.

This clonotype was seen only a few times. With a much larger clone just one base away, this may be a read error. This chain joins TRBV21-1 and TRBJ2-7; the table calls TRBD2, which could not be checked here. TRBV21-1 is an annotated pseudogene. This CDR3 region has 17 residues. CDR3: CASSPTSSGRVFREQCF. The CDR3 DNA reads TGTGCCAGCAGCCCCACTTCTAGCGGGAGGGTTTTTCGCGAGCAGTGCTTC.

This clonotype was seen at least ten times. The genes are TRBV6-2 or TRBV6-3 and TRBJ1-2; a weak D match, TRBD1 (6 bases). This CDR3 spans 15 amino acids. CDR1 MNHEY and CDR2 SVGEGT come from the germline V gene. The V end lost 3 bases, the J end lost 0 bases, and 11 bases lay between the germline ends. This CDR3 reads CASSYQRTANYGYTF. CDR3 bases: TGTGCCAGCAGTTATCAAAGGACAGCTAACTATGGCTACACCTTC.

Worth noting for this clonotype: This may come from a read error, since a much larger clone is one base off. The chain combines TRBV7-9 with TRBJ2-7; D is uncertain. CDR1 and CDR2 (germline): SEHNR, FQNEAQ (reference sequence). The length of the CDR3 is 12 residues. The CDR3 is CASSDGRYGQYF. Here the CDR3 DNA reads TGTGCCAGCAGCGACGGGCGCTACGGGCAGTACTTC.

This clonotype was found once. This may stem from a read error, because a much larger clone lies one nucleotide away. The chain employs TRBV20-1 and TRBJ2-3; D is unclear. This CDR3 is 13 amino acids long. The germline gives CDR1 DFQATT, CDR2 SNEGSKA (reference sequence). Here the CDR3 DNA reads TGCAGTGCTTACCCCTCGAACACAGATGCGCAGTATTTT. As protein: CSAYPSNTDAQYF.

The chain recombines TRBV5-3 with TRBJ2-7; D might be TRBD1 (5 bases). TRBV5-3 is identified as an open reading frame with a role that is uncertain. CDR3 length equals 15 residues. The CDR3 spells CDSSLLNQGGGEQYF. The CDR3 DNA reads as TGTGACAGCAGCTTGCTAAACCAGGGTGGTGGCGAGCAGTACTTC.

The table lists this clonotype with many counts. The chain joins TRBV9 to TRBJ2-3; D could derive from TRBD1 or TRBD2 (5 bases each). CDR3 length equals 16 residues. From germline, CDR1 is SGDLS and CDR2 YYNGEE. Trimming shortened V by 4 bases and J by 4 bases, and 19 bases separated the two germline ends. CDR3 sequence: CASSPRQKLGADTQYF. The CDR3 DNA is TGTGCCAGCAGCCCTCGACAGAAGTTGGGGGCAGATACGCAGTATTTT. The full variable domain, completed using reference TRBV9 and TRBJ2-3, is DSGVTQTPKHLITATGQRVTLRCSPRSGDLSVYWYQQSLDQGLQFLIQYYNGEERAKGNILERFSAQQFPDLHSELNLSSLELGDSALYFCASSPRQKLGADTQYFGPGTRLTVL.

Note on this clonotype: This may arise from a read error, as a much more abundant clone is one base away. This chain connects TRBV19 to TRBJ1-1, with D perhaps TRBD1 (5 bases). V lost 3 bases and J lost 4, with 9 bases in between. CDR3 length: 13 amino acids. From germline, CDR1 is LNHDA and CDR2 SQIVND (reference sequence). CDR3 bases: TGTGCCAGTAGTATTAGGGGCCTCACTGAAGCTTTCTTT. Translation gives CASSIRGLTEAFF.